One and the same sample provided the 28 T cell receptor beta chains below, sequenced in a study of T cell clones after liver transplantation. Data came from immunoSEQ multiplex PCR; TCRdb stores just in-frame clones and leaves some out. The sample includes some 57,000 clones, 70% to 75% of them seen just once. The specimen was CD4+ T cells from blood, collected at the 22-month timepoint. All receptors come from a human patient who received a liver transplant. Some T cells may be transferred from the graft donor.

The chain is built from TRBV5-1 and TRBJ1-4; D is possibly TRBD1 (6 bases). The CDR3 runs 14 residues. The V gene's germline CDR1 is SGHRS and CDR2 YFSETQ. The ends were cut back, 5 bases at V and 0 bases at J, with 8 bases in the middle. The CDR3 sequence is CASRQGPTNEKLFF. The CDR3 coding sequence is TGCGCCAGCAGGCAGGGGCCAACTAATGAAAAACTGTTTTTT.

In this sample, this clone turned up a few times. V and J are TRBV7-6 and TRBJ2-3; D perhaps matches TRBD1 (6 bases). The V gene lost 1 base and the J gene lost 2 bases, with 13 bases spanning the gap. This CDR3 has 16 residues. The germline V gene encodes CDR1 SGHVS and CDR2 FNYEAQ. The CDR3 loop reads CASSLVGDTFTDTQYF. CDR3 bases: TGTGCCAGCAGCTTAGTTGGGGACACTTTCACAGATACGCAGTATTTT.

This clone has just a few counts. V is TRBV6-6 and J is TRBJ1-3; D is ambiguous. This CDR3 region has 16 residues. Looked up from germline, CDR1 is MNHNY and CDR2 is SVGAGI (reference sequence). Trimming took 0 bases from V and 0 from J, leaving 9 bases between them. DNA for the CDR3: TGTGCCAGCAGTTACTCAGCCCCATACTCTGGAAACACCATATATTTT. As protein: CASSYSAPYSGNTIYF.

In its sample, this clone was seen once. The rearrangement links TRBV29-1 to TRBJ2-2, with 8 bases lining up with TRBD1. V lost 4 bases and J lost 2; bases outside the gene matches: 3. Germline V CDR1 and CDR2: SQVTM, ANQGSEA. This CDR3 comprises 14 residues. The CDR3 bases are TGCAGCGTTGCGACAGGGGCCAACACCGGGGAGCTGTTTTTT. Residues: CSVATGANTGELFF.

The V gene is TRBV28, the J gene TRBJ1-1; 9 nucleotides agree with TRBD1. The CDR3 runs to 13 residues. CDR1 is MDHEN, CDR2 SYDVKM, per germline. Losses at the gene ends were 6 bases for V and 5 bases for J; bases not matched to a gene: 4. CDR3 in amino acids: CASRTGTGTEAFF. The CDR3 bases are TGTGCCAGCAGGACCGGGACAGGGACTGAAGCTTTCTTT.

The rearrangement uses TRBV28 and TRBJ1-4; D may be TRBD1 (6 bases). Trimming removed 6 bases at V and 7 bases at J, with 24 bases between. This CDR3 contains 17 residues. Germline V gene lookup returns CDR1 MDHEN and CDR2 SYDVKM. The CDR3 bases are TGTGCCAGCAGCCGAACAGGGCGAGGATATACTGTTGAAAAACTGTTTTTT. This encodes CASSRTGRGYTVEKLFF.

The rearrangement links TRBV30 to TRBJ2-5, with a tentative D call TRBD2 (5 bases). The ends were cut back, 2 bases at V and 5 bases at J, with 9 bases in the middle. Germline CDR1 and CDR2: GTSNPN and SVGIG (reference sequence). The CDR3 totals 12 residues. DNA for the CDR3: TGTGCCTGGAGTCTCGGCGGGGAGACCCAGTACTTC. Translation gives CAWSLGGETQYF.

Written as DNA, the CDR3 is TGTGCCAGCAGCTTAGCGCGAGGATCGCTCTACGAGCAGTACTTC. Protein product: CASSLARGSLYEQYF. V gene TRBV7-2 combines with J gene TRBJ2-7; no firm D call. CDR1 and CDR2 (germline): SGHTA, FQGNSA. The V and J ends lost 0 bases and 3 bases respectively, with 12 bases between them. CDR3 length: 15 residues.

The genes are TRBV18 and TRBJ2-1; 14 positions match TRBD2. Germline-derived CDR1 and CDR2 are KGHSH and LQKENI. V was clipped by 2 bases and J by 6 bases; unmatched bases: 0. The CDR3 sequence is 15 residues long. CDR3 nucleotide sequence: TGTGCCAGCTCACCAGGGACTAGCGGGGGCAATGAGCAGTTCTTC. This gives the protein CASSPGTSGGNEQFF.

The gene calls are TRBV27 and TRBJ2-1, with D possibly being TRBD1 or TRBD2 (6 bases each). V was trimmed by 9 bases and J by 8 bases, leaving 11 bases between them. The CDR3 has 11 amino acids. CDR1 is MNHEY, CDR2 SMNVEV, per germline (reference sequence). CDR3 nucleotides: TGTGCCAGTAGGGGGGACGATGAGCAGTTCTTC. This codes for CASRGDDEQFF.

The J gene is TRBJ2-2, the V gene TRBV18; 7 nucleotides agree with TRBD1. The length of the CDR3 is 18 residues. V lost 5 bases to trimming and J lost 1 base; unmatched junction nucleotides: 13. In germline, CDR1 is KGHSH, CDR2 LQKENI. This CDR3 reads CASSFRHSGTENTGELFF. The DNA of the CDR3 is TGTGCCAGCTCATTTAGGCACTCCGGGACAGAGAACACCGGGGAGCTGTTTTTT.

The gene calls are TRBV6-1 and TRBJ1-5; 9 bases match TRBD1. V lost 1 base to trimming and J lost 6 bases; unmatched junction nucleotides: 4. CDR1 and CDR2 (germline): MNHNS, SASEGT. The CDR3 runs to 15 residues. CDR3 protein: CASSEGTGAGQPQHF. Here the CDR3 DNA reads TGTGCCAGCAGTGAAGGGACAGGGGCGGGTCAGCCCCAGCATTTT.

This rearrangement joins TRBV19 to TRBJ1-1; D might be TRBD1 (6 bases). Trimming left V 3 bases short and J 1 base short, with 12 bases between. Germline CDR1 LNHDA, CDR2 SQIVND (reference sequence). The CDR3 covers 15 residues. In DNA form, the CDR3 reads TGTGCCAGTAGTATCGGATGGGGGCGGAACACTGAAGCTTTCTTT. It translates to CASSIGWGRNTEAFF.

This clone appeared many times. The chain recombines TRBV27 with TRBJ1-2, with D uncertain. The CDR3 sequence is 13 residues long. Germline CDR1 reads MNHEY; CDR2 reads SMNVEV (reference sequence). The V and J ends lost 6 bases and 2 bases respectively, with 10 bases between them. CDR3 bases: TGTGCCAGCAGGGCAGGTGACAACTATGGCTACACCTTC. Translated: CASRAGDNYGYTF.

V is TRBV19 and J is TRBJ2-7, with 7 bases fitting TRBD2. The CDR3 has 15 residues. V trimming: 2 bases; J trimming: 0 bases; junction bases outside the gene matches: 4. CDR1 and CDR2 (germline): LNHDA, SQIVND (reference sequence). The CDR3 nucleotides are TGTGCCAGTAGTATATCGGGGGGAAGCTCCTACGAGCAGTACTTC. It yields the protein CASSISGGSSYEQYF.

The chain has TRBV13 and TRBJ1-1; perhaps TRBD1 as D (5 bases). Trimming took 4 bases from V and 5 from J, leaving 11 bases between them. The germline gives CDR1 PRHDT, CDR2 FYEKMQ (reference sequence). The length of the CDR3 is 13 residues. DNA for the CDR3: TGTGCCAGCAGCTCGCAATGGGGGACTGAAGCTTTCTTT. The encoded protein is CASSSQWGTEAFF.

The chain uses TRBV7-2 and TRBJ1-4; 10 nucleotides agree with TRBD1. Germline V gives CDR1 SGHTA, CDR2 FQGNSA. J was trimmed by 5 bases and V by 5 bases; bases with no gene match: 5. The CDR3 covers 15 residues. CDR3 bases: TGTGCCAGCAGCCCGCAGGGACAGGGGAATGAAAAACTGTTTTTT. This codes for CASSPQGQGNEKLFF.

J is TRBJ2-6 and V is TRBV2; no firm D call. Germline CDR1 is SNHLY and CDR2 is FYNNEI. Trimming removed 3 bases at V and 1 base at J, with 7 bases between. The CDR3 runs to 15 residues. CDR3 amino acids: CASSDWGSGANVLTF. The CDR3 region has the DNA TGTGCCAGCAGTGATTGGGGATCTGGGGCCAACGTCCTGACTTTC.

The gene calls are TRBV18 and TRBJ1-1, with TRBD1 matching over 7 bases. Looked up from germline, CDR1 is KGHSH and CDR2 is LQKENI. The V and J ends lost 3 bases and 1 base, in that order; junction bases with no gene match: 20. This CDR3 comprises 20 residues. The CDR3 loop reads CASSPYIQRQGMRGNTEAFF. The CDR3 nucleotides are TGTGCCAGCTCACCGTATATACAAAGACAGGGAATGAGGGGGAACACTGAAGCTTTCTTT.

The table lists this clone with many counts. This rearrangement joins TRBV5-1 to TRBJ2-7; D uncertain. Trimming removed 0 bases at V and 0 bases at J, with 16 bases between. This CDR3 is 17 amino acids long. CDR1 SGHRS and CDR2 YFSETQ come from the germline V gene. This CDR3 is CASSLGSGRILSYEQYF. The CDR3 DNA reads TGCGCCAGCAGCTTGGGAAGTGGGCGAATTCTCTCCTACGAGCAGTACTTC.

The gene calls are TRBV7-2 and TRBJ2-3; no clear D gene. Per the germline V gene, CDR1 is SGHTA and CDR2 is FQGNSA. This CDR3 has 14 amino acids. V lost 2 bases and J 1 base, leaving 7 bases between the germline ends. The CDR3 region is CASSLRRRTDTQYF. DNA of the CDR3: TGTGCCAGCAGCTTAAGGCGCCGCACAGATACGCAGTATTTT.

The V call is TRBV5-8, the J call TRBJ2-3; D may be TRBD2 (5 bases). V lost 2 bases to trimming and J lost 0 bases, with 13 bases between them. Germline CDR1 is SGHTS and CDR2 is YDEGEE. The CDR3 extends over 16 amino acids. The CDR3 DNA sequence: TGTGCCAGCAGCTTTTATCGGCCGGGGAGCACAGATACGCAGTATTTT. This encodes CASSFYRPGSTDTQYF. Filled out from reference TRBV5-8 and TRBJ2-3, the complete variable domain reads EAGVTQSPTHLIKTRGQQATLRCSPISGHTSVYWYQQALGLGLQFLLWYDEGEERNRGNFPPRFSGRQFPNYSSELNVNALELEDSALYLCASSFYRPGSTDTQYFGPGTRLTVL.

The chain employs TRBV5-5 and TRBJ1-5; TRBD1 matches at 7 bases. Germline CDR1 SGHKS, CDR2 YYEKEE (reference sequence). CDR3 length equals 15 residues. The trim removed 2 bases at V and 2 bases at J, leaving 4 bases unmatched. CDR3: CASSLMGQRNQPQHF. The CDR3 coding sequence is TGTGCCAGCAGCTTAATGGGACAGCGCAATCAGCCCCAGCATTTT.

The chain combines TRBV29-1 with TRBJ1-2; perhaps TRBD1 as D (6 bases). V was cut by 1 base and J by 8 bases, with 23 bases left in between. The CDR3 is made up of 16 amino acids. Germline values: CDR1 SQVTM, CDR2 ANQGSEA. In nucleotides, the CDR3 is TGCAGCGTTGAAGGTGGGTTCGGGGGCTCGGTAGGAGGCTACACCTTC. This codes for CSVEGGFGGSVGGYTF.

The CDR3 is CAWRHPTLFYGYTF. CDR3 DNA sequence: TGTGCCTGGAGACACCCGACACTCTTCTATGGCTACACCTTC. The chain joins TRBV30 to TRBJ1-2; D is uncertain. CDR1 is GTSNPN and CDR2 is SVGIG in the germline V gene (reference sequence). With 3 bases removed from V and 4 bases from J, the gap between germline ends came to 15 bases. The CDR3 length is 14 residues.

The chain has TRBV5-1 and TRBJ1-4; a possible D gene is TRBD1 (5 bases). This CDR3 region has 13 residues. Germline CDR1 reads SGHRS; CDR2 reads YFSETQ. V lost 5 bases to trimming and J lost 5 bases, with 10 bases between them. The CDR3 bases are TGCGCCAGCAGATCAGGGCTAAATGAAAAACTGTTTTTT. It encodes CASRSGLNEKLFF.

CDR3 amino acids: CASSPRGISGSPLHF. CDR3 DNA: TGTGCCAGCAGTCCTCGGGGCATTTCGGGTTCACCCCTCCACTTT. V gene TRBV7-3 combines with J gene TRBJ1-6; TRBD1 is a possible D gene (5 bases). V lost 6 bases, J lost 9 bases, and 18 bases lay in between. The germline CDR1 and CDR2 sequences are SGHTA and FQGTGA. This CDR3 region has 15 residues. The whole variable domain, filled in from reference TRBV7-3 and TRBJ1-6, reads GAGVSQTPSNKVTEKGKYVELRCDPISGHTALYWYRQSLGQGPEFLIYFQGTGAADDSGLPNDRFFAVRPEGSVSTLKIQRTERGDSAVYLCASSPRGISGSPLHFGNGTRLTVT.

This clone has just a few counts. The J gene is TRBJ2-6, the V gene TRBV5-4; D call uncertain. This CDR3 comprises 14 residues. Trimming left V 6 bases short and J 0 bases short, with 7 bases between. Germline CDR1 SGHNT, CDR2 YYREEE (reference sequence). DNA of the CDR3: TGTGCCAGCATACAATTCTCTGGGGCCAACGTCCTGACTTTC. Translated: CASIQFSGANVLTF.